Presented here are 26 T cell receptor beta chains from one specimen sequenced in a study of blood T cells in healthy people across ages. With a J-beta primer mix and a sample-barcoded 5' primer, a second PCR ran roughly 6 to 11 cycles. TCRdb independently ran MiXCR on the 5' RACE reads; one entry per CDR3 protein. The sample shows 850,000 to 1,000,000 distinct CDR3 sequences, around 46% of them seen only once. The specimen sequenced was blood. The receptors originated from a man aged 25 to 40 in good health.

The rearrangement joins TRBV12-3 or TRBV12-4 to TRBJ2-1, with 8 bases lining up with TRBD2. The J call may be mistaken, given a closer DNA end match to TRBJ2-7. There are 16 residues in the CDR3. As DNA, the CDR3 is TGTGCCAGCAGTTTAGGTGTTAAGGCGGGAGGAGATGAGCAGTACTTC. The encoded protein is CASSLGVKAGGDEQYF.

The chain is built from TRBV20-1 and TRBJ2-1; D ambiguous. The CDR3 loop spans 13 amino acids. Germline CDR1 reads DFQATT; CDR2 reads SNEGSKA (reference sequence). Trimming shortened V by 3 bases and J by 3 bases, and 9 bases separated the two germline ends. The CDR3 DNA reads TGCAGTGCTAGCCGGGCGAACTACAATGAGCAGTTCTTC. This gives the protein CSASRANYNEQFF.

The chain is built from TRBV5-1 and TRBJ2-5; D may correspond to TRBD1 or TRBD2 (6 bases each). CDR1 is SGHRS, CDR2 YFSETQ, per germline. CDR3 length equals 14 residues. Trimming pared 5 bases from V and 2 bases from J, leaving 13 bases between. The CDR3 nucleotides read TGCGCCAGCAGGAGGGGGGAGACACAAGAGACCCAGTACTTC. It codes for CASRRGETQETQYF.

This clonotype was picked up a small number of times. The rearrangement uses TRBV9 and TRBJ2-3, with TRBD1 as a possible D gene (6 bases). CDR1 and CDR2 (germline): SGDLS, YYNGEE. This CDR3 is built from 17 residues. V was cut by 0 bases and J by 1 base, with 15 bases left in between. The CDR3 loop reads CASSVADGGAGTDTQYF. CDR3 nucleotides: TGTGCCAGCAGCGTAGCTGATGGGGGCGCGGGCACAGATACGCAGTATTTT. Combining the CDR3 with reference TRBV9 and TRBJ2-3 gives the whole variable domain DSGVTQTPKHLITATGQRVTLRCSPRSGDLSVYWYQQSLDQGLQFLIQYYNGEERAKGNILERFSAQQFPDLHSELNLSSLELGDSALYFCASSVADGGAGTDTQYFGPGTRLTVL.

The CDR3: CASSWTSTGGGNQPQHF. The DNA of the CDR3 is TGTGCCAGCTCCTGGACATCGACAGGGGGAGGCAATCAGCCCCAGCATTTT. The chain is built from TRBV18 and TRBJ1-5, with TRBD1 matching 9 bases. In germline, CDR1 is KGHSH, CDR2 LQKENI. The CDR3 has 17 residues. V gave up 6 bases and J gave up 2 bases; unmatched junction bases: 11. Filled out from reference TRBV18 and TRBJ1-5, the complete variable domain reads NAGVMQNPRHLVRRRGQEARLRCSPMKGHSHVYWYRQLPEEGLKFMVYLQKENIIDESGMPKERFSAEFPKEGPSILRIQQVVRGDSAAYFCASSWTSTGGGNQPQHFGDGTRLSIL.

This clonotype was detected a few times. Written as DNA, the CDR3 is TGCGCCAGCAGCCAAGAGAGTCGGCGAGCTAACTATGGCTACACCTTC. Translation: CASSQESRRANYGYTF. The genes are TRBV4-1 and TRBJ1-2; D unresolved. The ends were cut back, 0 bases at V and 0 bases at J, with 11 bases in the middle. The CDR3 sequence is 16 residues long. Germline-derived CDR1 and CDR2 are MGHRA and YSYEKL.

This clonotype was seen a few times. The CDR3 region is CASSQAIPTPGGGDSPLHF. The CDR3 DNA follows: TGCGCCAGCAGCCAAGCTATCCCCACCCCAGGGGGCGGTGATTCACCCCTCCACTTT. V gene TRBV4-1 combines with J gene TRBJ1-6; 8 bases agree with TRBD1. Germline values: CDR1 MGHRA, CDR2 YSYEKL. CDR3 length equals 19 residues. Unmatched junction bases numbered 16, after V lost 1 base and J lost 8 bases.

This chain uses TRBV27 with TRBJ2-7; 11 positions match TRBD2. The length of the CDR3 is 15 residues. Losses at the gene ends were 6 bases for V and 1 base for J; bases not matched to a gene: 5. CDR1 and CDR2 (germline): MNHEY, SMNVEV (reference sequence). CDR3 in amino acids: CASRTSGGESYEQYF. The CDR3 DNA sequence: TGTGCCAGCAGAACTAGCGGGGGCGAATCCTACGAGCAGTACTTC.

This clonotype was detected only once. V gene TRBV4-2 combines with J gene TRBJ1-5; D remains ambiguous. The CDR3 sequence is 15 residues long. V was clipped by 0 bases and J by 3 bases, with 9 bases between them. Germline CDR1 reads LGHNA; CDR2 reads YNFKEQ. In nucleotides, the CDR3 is TGTGCCAGCAGCCAAGACCCCAGCTCCAATCAGCCCCAGCATTTT. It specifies CASSQDPSSNQPQHF.

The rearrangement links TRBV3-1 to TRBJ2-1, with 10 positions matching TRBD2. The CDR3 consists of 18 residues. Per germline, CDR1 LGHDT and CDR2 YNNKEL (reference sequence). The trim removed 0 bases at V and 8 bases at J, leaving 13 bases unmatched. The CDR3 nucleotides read TGTGCCAGCAGCCAAGATACAAGCGGGGGGGCCCGGGTGGATGAGCAGTTCTTC. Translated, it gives CASSQDTSGGARVDEQFF.

Here the CDR3 DNA reads TGTGCCAGCAAAGGCAGGGCGCCCAAAAACATTCAGTACTTC. It codes for CASKGRAPKNIQYF. The chain links TRBV2 to TRBJ2-4, with D possibly matching TRBD1 (5 bases). The V gene's germline CDR1 is SNHLY and CDR2 FYNNEI. This CDR3 comprises 14 residues. The V gene lost 7 bases and the J gene lost 2 bases, with 12 bases spanning the gap.

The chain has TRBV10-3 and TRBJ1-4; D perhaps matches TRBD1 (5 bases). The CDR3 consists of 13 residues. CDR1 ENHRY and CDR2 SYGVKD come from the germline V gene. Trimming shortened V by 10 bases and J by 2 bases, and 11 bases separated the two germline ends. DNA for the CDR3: TGTGCCACTCGGGACGGCACTAATGAAAAACTGTTTTTT. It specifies CATRDGTNEKLFF.

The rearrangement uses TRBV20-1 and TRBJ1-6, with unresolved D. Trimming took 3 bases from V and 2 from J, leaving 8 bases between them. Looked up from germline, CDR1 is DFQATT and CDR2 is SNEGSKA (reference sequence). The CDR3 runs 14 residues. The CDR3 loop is CSASGRTYNSPLHF. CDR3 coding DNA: TGCAGTGCTAGCGGCCGGACCTATAATTCACCCCTCCACTTT.

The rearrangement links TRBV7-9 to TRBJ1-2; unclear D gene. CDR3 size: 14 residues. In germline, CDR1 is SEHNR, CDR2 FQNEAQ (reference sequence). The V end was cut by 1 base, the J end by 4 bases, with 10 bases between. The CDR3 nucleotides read TGTGCCAGCAGCTTAGTGAGTCAGACCTATGGCTACACCTTC. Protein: CASSLVSQTYGYTF.

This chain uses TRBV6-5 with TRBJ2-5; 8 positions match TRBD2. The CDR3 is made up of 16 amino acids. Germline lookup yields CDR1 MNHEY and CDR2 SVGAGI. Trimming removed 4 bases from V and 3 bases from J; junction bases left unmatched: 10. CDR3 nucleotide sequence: TGTGCCAGCAGTTGGGATGCTGCGGGGGGAAAAGAGACCCAGTACTTC. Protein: CASSWDAAGGKETQYF.

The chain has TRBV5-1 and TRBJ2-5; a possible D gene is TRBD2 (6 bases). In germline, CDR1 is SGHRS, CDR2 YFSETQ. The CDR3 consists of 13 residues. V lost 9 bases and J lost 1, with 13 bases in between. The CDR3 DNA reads TGCGCCACCAGGACGGGGGTCCAAGAGACCCAGTACTTC. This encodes CATRTGVQETQYF.

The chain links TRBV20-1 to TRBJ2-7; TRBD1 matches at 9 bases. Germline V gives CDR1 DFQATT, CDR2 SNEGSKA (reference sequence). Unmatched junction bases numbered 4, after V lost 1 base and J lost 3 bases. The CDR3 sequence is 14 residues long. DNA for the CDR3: TGCAGTGCTAGAGGGATGGACAGGGGCTACGAGCAGTACTTC. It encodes CSARGMDRGYEQYF.

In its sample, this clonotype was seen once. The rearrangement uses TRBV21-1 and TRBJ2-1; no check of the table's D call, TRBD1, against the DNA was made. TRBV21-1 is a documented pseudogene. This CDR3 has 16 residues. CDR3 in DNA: TGTGCCAGCAGCAAGTGGAACAGGGCCGGGGACAATGAGCAGTTCTTC. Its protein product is CASSKWNRAGDNEQFF.

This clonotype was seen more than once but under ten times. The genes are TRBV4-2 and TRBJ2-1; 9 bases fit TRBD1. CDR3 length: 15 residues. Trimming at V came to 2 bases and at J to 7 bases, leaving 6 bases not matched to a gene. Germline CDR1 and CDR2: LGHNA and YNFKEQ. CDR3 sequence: CASSQPGQGVNEQFF. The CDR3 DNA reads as TGTGCCAGCAGCCAACCGGGACAGGGAGTAAATGAGCAGTTCTTC.

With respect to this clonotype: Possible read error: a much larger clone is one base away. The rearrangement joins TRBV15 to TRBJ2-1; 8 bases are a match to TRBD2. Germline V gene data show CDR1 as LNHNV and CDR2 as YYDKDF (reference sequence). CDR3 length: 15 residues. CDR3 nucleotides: TGTGCCACCAGCATCGGGGGGGGGCGGATTAATGAGAAGTTCTTC. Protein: CATSIGGGRINEKFF.

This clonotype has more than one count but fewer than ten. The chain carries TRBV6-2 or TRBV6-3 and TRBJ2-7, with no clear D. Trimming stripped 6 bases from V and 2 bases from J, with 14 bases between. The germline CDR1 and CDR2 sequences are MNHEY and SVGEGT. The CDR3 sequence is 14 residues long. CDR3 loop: CASSDKFMAYEQYF. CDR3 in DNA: TGTGCCAGCAGCGATAAGTTTATGGCCTACGAGCAGTACTTC.

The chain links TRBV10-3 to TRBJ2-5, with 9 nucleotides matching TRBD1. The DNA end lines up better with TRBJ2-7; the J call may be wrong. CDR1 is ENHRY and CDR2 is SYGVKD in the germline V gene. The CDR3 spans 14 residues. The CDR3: CAIRRGQGLGEQYF. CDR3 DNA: TGTGCCATCAGACGGGGACAGGGTCTTGGCGAGCAGTACTTC.

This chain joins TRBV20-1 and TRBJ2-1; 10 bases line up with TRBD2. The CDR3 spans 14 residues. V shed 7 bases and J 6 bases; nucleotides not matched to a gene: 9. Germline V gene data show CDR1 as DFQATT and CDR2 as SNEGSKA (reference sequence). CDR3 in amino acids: CSVKSSGGLNEQFF. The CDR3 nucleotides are TGCAGTGTTAAGTCTAGCGGGGGACTCAATGAGCAGTTCTTC.

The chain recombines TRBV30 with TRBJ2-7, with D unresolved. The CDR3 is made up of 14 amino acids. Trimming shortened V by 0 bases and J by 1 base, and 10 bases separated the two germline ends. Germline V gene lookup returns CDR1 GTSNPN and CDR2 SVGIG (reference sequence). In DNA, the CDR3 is TGTGCCTGGAGTGTAAGATCAGGTTCCTACGAGCAGTACTTC. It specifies CAWSVRSGSYEQYF.

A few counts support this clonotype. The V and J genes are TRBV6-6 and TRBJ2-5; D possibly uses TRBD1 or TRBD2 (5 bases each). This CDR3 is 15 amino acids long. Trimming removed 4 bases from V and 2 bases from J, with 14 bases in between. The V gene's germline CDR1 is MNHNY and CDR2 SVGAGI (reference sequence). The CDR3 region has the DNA TGTGCCAGCAGTTCTCTCGGGACCCGACAAGAGACCCAGTACTTC. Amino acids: CASSSLGTRQETQYF.

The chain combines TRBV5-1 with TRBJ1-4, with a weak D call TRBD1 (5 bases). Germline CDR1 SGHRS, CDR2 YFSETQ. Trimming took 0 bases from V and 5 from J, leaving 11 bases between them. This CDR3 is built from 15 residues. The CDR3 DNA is TGCGCCAGCAGCTTGGGGGGCGGCGTCAATGAAAAACTGTTTTTT. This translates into CASSLGGGVNEKLFF.